This T cell receptor (beta chain) was found in a study of cytomegalovirus exposure and HLA in healthy donors. General study findings and limits: After further analysis at a later stage, 16,951 TCR beta sequences were associated with HLA alleles at 0.05 false discovery rate.

A word on this clone: Its cognate antigen is unknown.

V shed 6 bases and J shed 0 bases, with 12 bases lying between them. Germline-derived CDR1 and CDR2 are GTSNPN and SVGIG (reference sequence). CDR3 length: 14 amino acids. The PCR ran on 60 Vbeta and 13 Jbeta primers. Profiling relied on immunoSEQ multiplex PCR, and the TCRdb table lists in-frame clones only, not all of them. The table records some 150,000 clones, 79% of them present only once. The rearrangement joins TRBV30 to TRBJ1-3; D call uncertain. This clonotype was sampled from a man aged 40-49 years in good health and CMV-seronegative. The sequenced material came from PBMCs. The DNA for the CDR3 is TGTGCCTGTCTGGGCCACCTCTCTGGAAACACCATATATTTT. This gives the protein CACLGHLSGNTIYF.